This T cell receptor (beta chain) appears in the sequencing data of a study of T-cell reconstitution after alpha-beta-depleted transplantation in children. Whole-study results and caveats: T cells produced anew were the main source of T-cell counts and diversity one year after transplant. In patients about two months after transplant, alpha-beta T cells reportedly arose from several hundred expanded graft clones.

This clonotype came up many times. Its cognate antigen is unknown. Unique molecular identifiers featured in how the TCRbeta library was prepared. TCRdb re-derived calls from the PCR reads in MiXCR, one entry per CDR3 protein. The table lists 440,000 or so distinct CDR3 sequences, 43% of them singletons. The germline CDR1 and CDR2 sequences are SEHNR and FQNEAQ (reference sequence). The V end was cut by 3 bases, the J end by 7 bases, with 4 bases between. The CDR3 extends over 11 amino acids. The sequence came from a girl aged 2 to 10 with aplastic anemia, due to receive a stem cell transplant. This sample comprised PBMCs, obtained before TCRalphabeta/CD19-depleted stem cell transplant. The chain carries TRBV7-9 and TRBJ2-1; D is uncertain. The CDR3 DNA reads TGTGCCAGCAGCTTTACTAATGAGCAGTTCTTC. This gives the protein CASSFTNEQFF.